This paragraph reports one T cell receptor beta chain. The data originate from a study of blood T cell repertoires in COVID-19. Original processing notes: Quantification of nucleated cells was approximated via reference gene primer amplification. Measured with immunoSEQ multiplex PCR; TCRdb has only the in-frame clones, and not every one. D and trimming were read from the DNA, whereas the V and J calls and clone size are those reported in that table. The sample records around 280,000 clones, roughly 85% being singletons. This CDR3 has 15 amino acids. Germline loops: CDR1 SGHTA, CDR2 FQGNSA. Trimming shortened V by 6 bases and J by 2 bases, and 16 bases separated the two germline ends.

The V call is TRBV7-2, the J call TRBJ2-5, with D possibly TRBD1 on 6 matching bases. Material: PBMCs or T cells enriched from blood (not recorded which). The clonotype comes from a woman aged 40 to 50 who had recovered from COVID-19. The CDR3 nucleotides read TGTGCCAGCAGAATTACCGGGACACCACAAGAGACCCAGTACTTC. As protein: CASRITGTPQETQYF.